Listed here are 21 T cell receptor beta chains from one sample, sequenced in a study of blood T cell repertoires in COVID-19 (dated by TCRdb to 2018 to 2021). The library was produced with the immunoSEQ multiplex PCR assay. TCRdb provides this immuneACCESS table in a form limited to in-frame rearrangements. Some clones are lacking; in checked studies, under half of them reflect an unresolved V gene, and why the rest are absent is not known. For this sample the table gives some 180,000 clones, of which 70% to 90% were detected only once. 2.5% of the sample is taken by the ten largest. Sequencing was carried out using peripheral blood. The receptors shown here come from a woman aged 80 or over with COVID-19, enrolled during active disease.

V gene TRBV15 combines with J gene TRBJ1-5, with D maybe TRBD1 (5 bases). The CDR3 has 17 amino acids. Germline CDR1 is LNHNV and CDR2 is YYDKDF (reference sequence). Between the trimmed V and J ends, which lost 1 base and 2 bases, there was a span of 15 bases. In nucleotides, the CDR3 is TGTGCCACCAGCAGAGGGGAGGGGATCGGCGGCAATCAGCCCCAGCATTTT. This sequence encodes CATSRGEGIGGNQPQHF.

V and J are TRBV20-1 and TRBJ2-7; D not certain. CDR1 DFQATT and CDR2 SNEGSKA come from the germline V gene (reference sequence). V was cut by 7 bases and J by 7 bases, with 14 bases left in between. The CDR3 runs to 11 residues. Here the CDR3 reads CSVTRAREQYF. The DNA of the CDR3 is TGCAGTGTCACCAGAGCTAGGGAGCAGTACTTC.

This clone was observed a single time. The chain carries TRBV9 and TRBJ1-4; D ambiguous. This CDR3 has 14 amino acids. V lost 2 bases, J lost 3 bases, and 8 bases lay in between. CDR1 is SGDLS and CDR2 is YYNGEE in the germline V gene. The CDR3: CASSVSFSNEKLFF. Written as DNA, the CDR3 is TGTGCCAGCAGCGTGAGCTTCTCTAATGAAAAACTGTTTTTT.

This clone was detected once. The V call is TRBV7-3, the J call TRBJ1-2; TRBD1 matches at 8 bases. This CDR3 has 14 residues. Looked up from germline, CDR1 is SGHTA and CDR2 is FQGTGA. Trimming at V came to 1 base and at J to 7 bases, leaving 5 bases not matched to a gene. The CDR3 spells CASSLNAGGSGYTF. DNA of the CDR3: TGTGCCAGCAGCTTAAATGCAGGGGGCAGTGGCTACACCTTC.

The chain couples TRBV7-9 to TRBJ2-7, with 10 bases identical to TRBD1. V lost 5 bases, J lost 5 bases, and 9 bases stayed unmatched. There are 15 residues in the CDR3. Germline V gene sequence: CDR1 SEHNR, CDR2 FQNEAQ (reference sequence). The CDR3 nucleotides read TGTGCCAGCAGCGCTGGACAGGGGGGTTTTCACGAGCAGTACTTC. Translating gives CASSAGQGGFHEQYF.

The chain has TRBV7-9 and TRBJ1-2, with D unresolved. The CDR3 spans 12 residues. V lost 3 bases and J 3 bases, leaving 5 bases between the germline ends. Germline V gene lookup returns CDR1 SEHNR and CDR2 FQNEAQ (reference sequence). The CDR3 coding sequence is TGTGCCAGCAGCTTTTCGGACTATGGCTACACCTTC. Translation: CASSFSDYGYTF.

This clone showed up just a few times. The genes are TRBV5-6 and TRBJ2-1, with 11 bases lining up with TRBD2. The CDR3 extends over 15 amino acids. The germline CDR1 and CDR2 sequences are SGHDT and YYEEEE. V dropped 4 bases and J dropped 8; count of bases not matched to a gene: 8. The CDR3 reads CASSISGRAVYEQFF. As DNA, the CDR3 is TGTGCCAGCAGCATTAGCGGGAGGGCTGTTTATGAGCAGTTCTTC.

Only a few counts were recorded for this clone. The genes are TRBV28 and TRBJ1-2; no clear D. The CDR3 sequence is 13 residues long. Trimming left V 1 base short and J 5 bases short, with 8 bases between. Germline V gene sequence: CDR1 MDHEN, CDR2 SYDVKM. DNA for the CDR3: TGTGCCAGCAGTTTATTGTTGAGTTATGGCTACACCTTC. Its translation is CASSLLLSYGYTF.

This sequence joins TRBV6-2 or TRBV6-3 and TRBJ1-1; D possibly corresponds to TRBD1 (5 bases). Trimming shortened V by 1 base and J by 7 bases, and 16 bases separated the two germline ends. Per germline, CDR1 MNHEY and CDR2 SVGEGT. The CDR3 is 15 amino acids. This CDR3 reads CASSYFTPGRDEAFF. The CDR3, as DNA: TGTGCCAGCAGTTACTTTACCCCAGGGAGGGATGAAGCTTTCTTT.

The J gene is TRBJ2-1, the V gene TRBV7-2, with D perhaps matching TRBD2 (6 bases). With 0 bases removed from V and 5 bases from J, the gap between germline ends came to 11 bases. The germline gives CDR1 SGHTA, CDR2 FQGNSA. The CDR3 runs to 15 residues. The CDR3: CASSLASGGNNEQFF. The DNA for the CDR3 is TGTGCCAGCAGCTTAGCATCGGGCGGGAACAATGAGCAGTTCTTC.

The V gene is TRBV5-1, the J gene TRBJ2-4; a weak D match, TRBD2 (6 bases). The CDR3 contains 16 residues. Germline CDR1 reads SGHRS; CDR2 reads YFSETQ. Trimming shortened V by 4 bases and J by 6 bases, and 20 bases separated the two germline ends. The CDR3 nucleotides are TGCGCCAGCAGCGCATCAATCGGGAGTGCGGGAAACATTCAGTACTTC. This gives the protein CASSASIGSAGNIQYF.

Regarding this clone: The sample carries other DNA sequences with the same CDR3. The chain is built from TRBV5-1 and TRBJ2-3; TRBD2 matches 15 bases. CDR1 is SGHRS and CDR2 is YFSETQ in the germline V gene. CDR3 size: 18 residues. J lost 2 bases, V lost 4 bases, and 8 bases had no gene match. The CDR3 is CASSPGLAGGPLTDTQYF. The CDR3 coding sequence is TGCGCCAGCAGCCCTGGACTAGCGGGAGGGCCACTCACAGATACGCAGTATTTT.

The V gene is TRBV23-1, the J gene TRBJ2-3; D perhaps matches TRBD2 (5 bases). TRBV23-1 is given ORF status, its function remaining uncertain. The V end was cut by 4 bases, the J end by 2 bases, with 13 bases between. This CDR3 is built from 15 residues. DNA for the CDR3: TGCGCCAGCAGTCCCGGAGGCCAACCCACAGATACGCAGTATTTT. This sequence encodes CASSPGGQPTDTQYF.

The chain joins TRBV7-9 to TRBJ1-2, with TRBD1 matching 10 bases. J was trimmed by 4 bases and V by 1 base; bases with no gene match: 6. CDR1 and CDR2 from the germline V gene are SEHNR and FQNEAQ (reference sequence). CDR3 length: 16 residues. CDR3 sequence (DNA): TGTGCCAGCAGCTTAGGGGGGACAGGGGAGCTCTATGGCTACACCTTC. Its translation is CASSLGGTGELYGYTF.

The chain joins TRBV5-4 to TRBJ2-7; 9 nucleotides align to TRBD2. The CDR3 is 14 amino acids. CDR1 is SGHNT, CDR2 YYREEE, per germline (reference sequence). Trimming removed 4 bases from V and 5 bases from J; junction bases left unmatched: 7. CDR3 sequence (DNA): TGTGCCAGCAGCCGTAGCGGGAGAGTCAACGAGCAGTACTTC. Translating it yields CASSRSGRVNEQYF.

The chain joins TRBV19 to TRBJ2-2, with D possibly being TRBD2 (5 bases). Germline V gene sequence: CDR1 LNHDA, CDR2 SQIVND (reference sequence). V lost 4 bases and J 5 bases, leaving 17 bases between the germline ends. The CDR3 is 16 residues long. The CDR3 sequence is CASSNRAARGTGELFF. In DNA form, the CDR3 reads TGTGCCAGTAGTAACCGGGCCGCAAGAGGGACCGGGGAGCTGTTTTTT.

This clone occurred a few times. The chain links TRBV29-1 to TRBJ1-3, with 9 bases lining up with TRBD1. The CDR3 consists of 13 residues. The V and J ends lost 7 bases and 1 base, in that order; junction bases with no gene match: 2. The germline CDR1 and CDR2 sequences are SQVTM and ANQGSEA. The chain's CDR3 is CSAGTGSGNTIYF. The CDR3 DNA reads as TGCAGCGCCGGGACAGGGTCTGGAAACACCATATATTTT. Filled out from reference TRBV29-1 and TRBJ1-3, the complete variable domain reads SAVISQKPSRDICQRGTSLTIQCQVDSQVTMMFWYRQQPGQSLTLIATANQGSEATYESGFVIDKFPISRPNLTFSTLTVSNMSPEDSSIYLCSAGTGSGNTIYFGEGSWLTVV.

V and J are TRBV7-2 and TRBJ1-3; the D is unclear. Per germline, CDR1 SGHTA and CDR2 FQGNSA. The CDR3 covers 16 residues. Trimming shortened V by 1 base and J by 0 bases, and 10 bases separated the two germline ends. CDR3 coding DNA: TGTGCCAGCAGCTTAGACCCCGTCGGCTCTGGAAACACCATATATTTT. This sequence encodes CASSLDPVGSGNTIYF.

This chain uses TRBV7-2 with TRBJ1-2; D gene uncertain. V shed 0 bases and J shed 4 bases, with 9 bases lying between them. CDR1 is SGHTA and CDR2 is FQGNSA in the germline V gene. This CDR3 contains 14 residues. The CDR3 spells CASSLAPGFYGYTF. The CDR3 nucleotides are TGTGCCAGCAGCTTAGCGCCAGGATTCTATGGCTACACCTTC.

This rearrangement joins TRBV18 to TRBJ2-1; 11 bases fit TRBD2. The germline V gene encodes CDR1 KGHSH and CDR2 LQKENI. The V and J ends lost 1 base and 3 bases, in that order; junction bases with no gene match: 5. This CDR3 has 17 residues. This chain's CDR3 is CASSPLVAGGLYNEQFF. Here the CDR3 DNA reads TGTGCCAGCTCACCACTGGTAGCGGGAGGGCTCTACAATGAGCAGTTCTTC.

This clone is a singleton in its sample. CDR3 sequence reads: CASIRERENYEQYF. In DNA form, the CDR3 reads TGTGCCAGCATCCGCGAGCGGGAGAACTACGAGCAGTACTTC. The J gene is TRBJ2-7, the V gene TRBV2, with 8 bases that match TRBD2. The J segment lost 3 bases and the V segment lost 7 bases, leaving 8 bases of the junction unmatched. The CDR3 runs 14 residues. The V gene's germline CDR1 is SNHLY and CDR2 FYNNEI.